The sequence of this T cell receptor (beta chain) was determined in a study of blood T cell repertoires in COVID-19. Study at large: PBMCs, B-cell-depleted T cells, or T cells provided the cDNA or gDNA that made up the material.

Using immunoSEQ multiplex PCR, the repertoire was profiled, and TCRdb retains in-frame clones only, with some absent. The repertoire consists of about 290,000 clones, with under 90% occurring once and the leading ten covering approximately 0.94%. This clone has a handful of counts. Germline CDR1 is SNHLY and CDR2 is FYNNEI. The CDR3 extends over 14 amino acids. The V gene lost 6 bases and the J gene lost 1 base, with 12 bases spanning the gap. The chain recombines TRBV2 with TRBJ1-1; tentatively, D is TRBD1 (5 bases). Sequencing was carried out using peripheral blood. The receptor was isolated from a woman between 40 and 50 years old who had recovered from COVID-19. Here the CDR3 reads CASSRTGENTEAFF. In DNA, the CDR3 is TGTGCCAGCAGCCGCACGGGGGAGAACACTGAAGCTTTCTTT.